A single sample gave rise to the 9 T cell receptor beta chains below, sequenced in a study of T cells in Graves' hyperthyroidism and ophthalmopathy. Template material for amplifying TCR beta CDR3 regions consisted of RNA transcripts. The study used the HTBI primer set for a first-round RT-PCR of the TCR CDR3. TCRdb reprocessed the multiplex PCR reads via MiXCR and lists one record per CDR3 protein. The sample includes roughly 510,000 distinct CDR3 sequences, less than 25% of them seen just once. Specimen: blood. These receptors all come from a man younger than 35 with Graves' hyperthyroidism.

This clonotype was counted at least ten times. This sequence joins TRBV6-1 and TRBJ1-2; the match to TRBD1 covers 7 bases. The junction had 6 bases not matched to a gene; V was cut back by 4 bases and J by 4 bases. Germline CDR1 is MNHNS and CDR2 is SASEGT. The length of the CDR3 is 14 residues. The CDR3 DNA sequence: TGTGCCAGCAGTGCCCGGGACAGTCTCTATGGCTACACCTTC. Translated: CASSARDSLYGYTF.

This clonotype was recorded many times. V is TRBV25-1 and J is TRBJ1-2, with 7 bases that match TRBD1. The germline gives CDR1 MGHDK, CDR2 SYGVNS. This CDR3 is built from 14 residues. Trimming removed 4 bases from V and 5 bases from J; junction bases left unmatched: 7. CDR3 DNA: TGTGCCAGCAGTGCGGACAGGAGGGGGTATGGCTACACCTTC. Translated: CASSADRRGYGYTF.

Concerning this clonotype: At one end, the junction sequence differs from germline, possibly due to a read error. The chain couples TRBV6-5 to TRBJ2-7; 8 nucleotides match TRBD1. Germline values: CDR1 MNHEY, CDR2 SVGAGI. The CDR3 consists of 15 residues. In DNA form, the CDR3 reads TGTGCCAGCAGTTACATCAGGGGGCACTCCAACGAGCAGTACTTC. Its translation: CASSYIRGHSNEQYF.

The chain is built from TRBV2 and TRBJ1-2, with a tentative D call TRBD1 (6 bases). V gave up 6 bases and J gave up 3 bases, with 17 bases separating them. The CDR3 contains 15 residues. Germline V gene data show CDR1 as SNHLY and CDR2 as FYNNEI. The CDR3 DNA reads as TGTGCCAGCAGCCCAAGCCCAGGGGCGGACTATGGCTACACCTTC. Translated, it gives CASSPSPGADYGYTF. Variable domain in full (rest from reference TRBV2 and TRBJ1-2): EPEVTQTPSHQVTQMGQEVILRCVPISNHLYFYWYRQILGQKVEFLVSFYNNEISEKSEIFDDQFSVERPDGSNFTLKIRSTKLEDSAMYFCASSPSPGADYGYTFGSGTRLTVV.

This clonotype has a handful of counts. The gene calls are TRBV4-1 and TRBJ2-2; D unclear. V lost 4 bases and J lost 0, with 12 bases in between. The CDR3 is 16 amino acids. CDR1 and CDR2 (germline): MGHRA, YSYEKL. This CDR3 is CASSRVGSANTGELFF. In DNA form, the CDR3 reads TGCGCCAGCAGCCGCGTAGGAAGCGCGAACACCGGGGAGCTGTTTTTT.

This clonotype occurred a few times. The chain has TRBV7-2 and TRBJ2-3, with 10 bases matching TRBD2. The CDR3 sequence is 17 residues long. With V trimmed by 2 bases and J by 1 base, 6 bases remained unmatched. The V gene's germline CDR1 is SGHTA and CDR2 FQGNSA. CDR3 sequence (DNA): TGTGCCAGCAGCTTAAGGGCTAGCGGGGGCCGCACAGATACGCAGTATTTT. It yields the protein CASSLRASGGRTDTQYF.

J is TRBJ1-5 and V is TRBV30; the D is unclear. From germline, CDR1 is GTSNPN and CDR2 SVGIG (reference sequence). Trimming stripped 0 bases from V and 9 bases from J, with 12 bases between. The CDR3 has 13 residues. CDR3: CAWSVPPGGPQHF. Here the CDR3 DNA reads TGTGCCTGGAGTGTACCCCCGGGAGGGCCCCAGCATTTT.

Ten or more counts support this clonotype. The gene calls are TRBV5-1 and TRBJ1-3, with a possible D match to TRBD1 (5 bases). V was pared by 0 bases and J by 4 bases, with 20 bases between. The germline V gene has CDR1 SGHRS and CDR2 YFSETQ. The CDR3 has 18 amino acids. Here the CDR3 reads CASSLGSGGSASGNTIYF. CDR3 DNA sequence: TGCGCCAGCAGCTTGGGGTCCGGGGGGTCGGCAAGCGGAAACACCATATATTTT.

This clonotype appeared many times. This sequence joins TRBV30 and TRBJ1-3; D not resolved. This CDR3 has 11 residues. The V gene's germline CDR1 is GTSNPN and CDR2 SVGIG (reference sequence). Between the trimmed V and J ends, which lost 4 bases and 4 bases, there was a span of 5 bases. The CDR3 coding sequence is TGTGCCTGGAACGAAGGAAACACCATATATTTT. Translated: CAWNEGNTIYF.